This T cell receptor beta chain was found in a study of Graves' ophthalmopathy and Graves' hyperthyroidism. RNA transcripts were the source from which TCR beta CDR3 regions were amplified. Second-round multiplex PCR came after first-round RT-PCR with HTBI primers. MiXCR, applied by TCRdb to the multiplex PCR reads, yields one record per CDR3 protein. The data hold about 340,000 distinct CDR3 sequences, with roughly 17% observed a single time. This clonotype was detected ten times or more. The TCR was taken from an adult man with Graves' ophthalmopathy. The sample consisted of peripheral blood.

The CDR3 DNA follows: TGCAGTGTCGCGTCTGGATTCGCTGAAGCTTTCTTT. Protein sequence: CSVASGFAEAFF. The rearrangement links TRBV20-1 to TRBJ1-1; D uncertain. V lost 7 bases and J lost 6, with 15 bases in between. CDR1 DFQATT and CDR2 SNEGSKA come from the germline V gene (reference sequence). CDR3 size: 12 residues.